A single TCR beta chain is shown here with its context. The target antigen is unknown. Trimming shortened V by 6 bases and J by 4 bases, and 15 bases separated the two germline ends. The CDR3 runs to 14 residues. Germline values: CDR1 GTSNPN, CDR2 SVGIG (reference sequence). Conversion of TCR transcripts into cDNA relied on 5'RACE template switching, which added a universal primer site and UMIs. Each CDR3 protein gets one entry after TCRdb re-called the 5' RACE reads with MiXCR. The sample carries 450,000 to 550,000 distinct CDR3 sequences, roughly 19% recorded once. This sample was included in a study of T cells after yellow fever vaccination. General study results and limits: Primary-vaccination clones mostly resurfaced post-booster (about 95% CD4, around 88% CD8). Some clonotypes were seen in both the CD4 and the CD8 compartments. These made up a small share and likely arose from convergent recombination.

The sample in question was PBMCs, obtained 15 days after the yellow fever booster vaccination. The chain carries TRBV30 and TRBJ2-2; tentatively, D is TRBD1 (5 bases). The sequence came from a man aged 30 to 39 who received the YFV17D yellow fever vaccine. The CDR3 spells CACATDSPTGELFF. CDR3 sequence (DNA): TGTGCCTGCGCTACCGACAGCCCCACCGGGGAGCTGTTTTTT. The whole variable domain, remainder taken from reference TRBV30 and TRBJ2-2, is SQTIHQWPATLVQPVGSPLSLECTVEGTSNPNLYWYRQAAGRGLQLLFYSVGIGQISSEVPQNLSASRPQDRQFILSSKKLLLSDSGFYLCACATDSPTGELFFGEGSRLTVL.